A single sample gave rise to the 23 T cell receptor beta chains below, sequenced in a study of blood T cell repertoires in COVID-19. Sequenced by immunoSEQ multiplex PCR; TCRdb stores in-frame clones only, minus some. Seen here are about 200,000 clones, around 88% observed once, and the top ten hold around 6%. The sequenced sample was PBMCs or T cells enriched from blood (not recorded which). The source is a man between 40 and 49 years old with acute COVID-19.

The chain recombines TRBV2 with TRBJ2-2, with TRBD2 matching 9 bases. This CDR3 region has 16 residues. The ends lost 5 bases at V and 2 bases at J; junction bases unmatched: 6. CDR1 is SNHLY, CDR2 FYNNEI, per germline. CDR3 nucleotides: TGTGCCAGCAGTCTTCTGACTAGCGGAAACACCGGGGAGCTGTTTTTT. Translation gives CASSLLTSGNTGELFF.

V and J are TRBV4-1 and TRBJ1-2; the match to TRBD1 covers 8 bases. CDR3 length: 16 amino acids. V lost 1 base and J lost 3; bases outside the gene matches: 7. Germline-derived CDR1 and CDR2 are MGHRA and YSYEKL. CDR3 coding DNA: TGCGCCAGCAGCCAAGTTTTCAGGGGGCGCGACTATGGCTACACCTTC. Protein sequence: CASSQVFRGRDYGYTF.

In this sample, this clone turned up once. This chain links TRBV7-3 with TRBJ1-1; TRBD1 matches at 7 bases. The germline V gene has CDR1 SGHTA and CDR2 FQGTGA. The ends lost 5 bases at V and 4 bases at J; junction bases unmatched: 13. This CDR3 has 16 residues. The CDR3 DNA reads as TGTGCCAGCAGCCAGACGCACTCCAGGGGGAGCACTGAAGCTTTCTTT. This sequence encodes CASSQTHSRGSTEAFF.

V and J are TRBV7-4 and TRBJ2-7, with 7 bases matching TRBD2. V was clipped by 6 bases and J by 5 bases; unmatched bases: 22. The CDR3 length is 18 residues. The germline CDR1 and CDR2 sequences are SGHVT and SQSDAQ. CDR3 DNA sequence: TGTGCCAGCAGGCGGGCCCCCGGCGATTGGCGGGAGTCGCACGAGCAGTACTTC. Encoded protein: CASRRAPGDWRESHEQYF.

This chain links TRBV2 with TRBJ2-7, with TRBD1 identical over 9 bases. This CDR3 comprises 14 residues. The V segment lost 1 base and the J segment 6 bases; nucleotides outside the gene matches: 4. Per the germline V gene, CDR1 is SNHLY and CDR2 is FYNNEI. The chain's CDR3 is CASSEEGQGAEQYF. The CDR3 coding sequence is TGTGCCAGCAGTGAAGAGGGACAGGGAGCCGAGCAGTACTTC.

J is TRBJ1-2 and V is TRBV7-9; D remains ambiguous. Trimming removed 5 bases from V and 5 bases from J, with 15 bases in between. In germline, CDR1 is SEHNR, CDR2 FQNEAQ (reference sequence). The CDR3 length is 14 residues. The CDR3 loop reads CASSLPPPSYGYTF. The CDR3 region has the DNA TGTGCCAGCAGCCTCCCCCCTCCTTCTTATGGCTACACCTTC.

This chain connects TRBV28 to TRBJ1-5, with no clear D. CDR1 is MDHEN and CDR2 is SYDVKM in the germline V gene. This CDR3 is 14 amino acids long. The V end lost 1 base, the J end lost 5 bases, and 9 bases lay between the germline ends. This CDR3 reads CASSLSHTYQPQHF. DNA of the CDR3: TGTGCCAGCAGTTTATCCCACACCTATCAGCCCCAGCATTTT.

Of note for this clone: One junction end disagrees with the germline gene, perhaps due to a read error. J is TRBJ1-3 and V is TRBV24-1, with 7 bases identical to TRBD1. This CDR3 spans 14 amino acids. Germline lookup yields CDR1 KGHDR and CDR2 SFDVKD. CDR3 loop: CATSDFLTSTGVDF. The CDR3 region has the DNA TGTGCCACCAGTGATTTTCTCACGTCAACAGGGGTAGATTTT.

The chain carries TRBV5-6 and TRBJ2-6; weak D call: TRBD2 (5 bases). The V and J ends lost 4 bases and 8 bases respectively, with 13 bases between them. The CDR3 loop spans 14 amino acids. CDR1 SGHDT and CDR2 YYEEEE come from the germline V gene. The CDR3 DNA follows: TGTGCCAGCAGCAGAAGGACGGGAACCAACGTCCTGACTTTC. It is translated as CASSRRTGTNVLTF.

CDR3 nucleotides: TGTGCCAGCAGTTACACCCGAGGGAATCAGCCCCAGCATTTT. This sequence encodes CASSYTRGNQPQHF. V gene TRBV6-5 combines with J gene TRBJ1-5; D is uncertain. Germline loops: CDR1 MNHEY, CDR2 SVGAGI. The germline V and J ends were trimmed by 2 bases and 4 bases, with 9 bases remaining between them. There are 14 residues in the CDR3.

V gene TRBV29-1 combines with J gene TRBJ2-2, with D perhaps TRBD1 (6 bases). This CDR3 comprises 13 residues. In germline, CDR1 is SQVTM, CDR2 ANQGSEA. V was trimmed by 7 bases and J by 1 base, leaving 10 bases between them. The CDR3 spells CSAVGQNTGELFF. In DNA, the CDR3 is TGCAGCGCAGTGGGACAGAACACCGGGGAGCTGTTTTTT.

This clone occurred once. The genes are TRBV7-8 and TRBJ2-7, with 7 bases matching TRBD2. CDR1 is SGHVS and CDR2 is FQNEAQ in the germline V gene. This CDR3 is 15 amino acids long. J was trimmed by 1 base and V by 4 bases; bases with no gene match: 7. The CDR3 sequence is CASSWGGDASYEQYF. CDR3 coding DNA: TGTGCCAGCAGCTGGGGGGGGGACGCATCCTACGAGCAGTACTTC.

This clone was recorded once. This chain connects TRBV13 to TRBJ2-7; TRBD2 matches 12 bases. Germline V CDR1 and CDR2: PRHDT, FYEKMQ (reference sequence). The CDR3 loop spans 16 amino acids. V lost 5 bases and J lost 4; bases outside the gene matches: 9. This CDR3 reads CASSIGLAGSPYEQYF. CDR3 DNA: TGTGCCAGCAGCATTGGACTAGCGGGGTCCCCGTACGAGCAGTACTTC.

The rearrangement links TRBV5-5 to TRBJ2-5, with D maybe TRBD2 (6 bases). CDR1 is SGHKS, CDR2 YYEKEE, per germline (reference sequence). The CDR3 has 14 amino acids. V dropped 4 bases and J dropped 2 bases, with 12 bases sitting between them. As DNA, the CDR3 is TGTGCCAGCAGCACCAGGACTAATCAAGAGACCCAGTACTTC. Translating it yields CASSTRTNQETQYF. The full variable domain, with the rest looked up from reference TRBV5-5 and TRBJ2-5, is DAGVTQSPTHLIKTRGQQVTLRCSPISGHKSVSWYQQVLGQGPQFIFQYYEKEERGRGNFPDRFSARQFPNYSSELNVNALLLGDSALYLCASSTRTNQETQYFGPGTRLLVL.

The chain uses TRBV4-1 and TRBJ2-1; the D gene is possibly TRBD2 (6 bases). This CDR3 spans 14 amino acids. Germline CDR1 and CDR2: MGHRA and YSYEKL. The germline V and J ends were trimmed by 8 bases and 0 bases, with 11 bases remaining between them. The CDR3 DNA reads as TGCGCCAGCTGGGACTCGAGCTCCTACAATGAGCAGTTCTTC. Its translation: CASWDSSSYNEQFF.

The CDR3 bases are TGTGCCAGCAGTGACTTCCCCAGCGGACGCGATTACGAGCAGTACTTC. This codes for CASSDFPSGRDYEQYF. The rearrangement links TRBV25-1 to TRBJ2-7, with D possibly TRBD2 on 5 matching bases. CDR3 length: 16 residues. Germline V lookup: CDR1 MGHDK, CDR2 SYGVNS. V was cut by 3 bases and J by 4 bases, with 19 bases left in between.

The V gene is TRBV10-3, the J gene TRBJ1-2, with D unclear. V was pared by 11 bases and J by 0 bases, with 13 bases between. The CDR3 length is 13 residues. The germline V gene encodes CDR1 ENHRY and CDR2 SYGVKD. The CDR3 sequence: CASSGSANYGYTF. The CDR3 DNA is TGTGCCTCCAGCGGGTCGGCTAACTATGGCTACACCTTC.

The chain uses TRBV18 and TRBJ1-2; TRBD1 agrees at 8 bases. CDR3 length equals 16 residues. The V segment lost 3 bases and the J segment 7 bases; nucleotides outside the gene matches: 13. Per the germline V gene, CDR1 is KGHSH and CDR2 is LQKENI. For the CDR3, the DNA is TGTGCCAGCTCACCGACGGACAGGGAAGGGGTATTTGGCTACACCTTC. It is translated as CASSPTDREGVFGYTF.

J is TRBJ2-7 and V is TRBV28, with TRBD1 identical over 11 bases. Germline CDR1 reads MDHEN; CDR2 reads SYDVKM. There are 15 residues in the CDR3. The V gene end was trimmed by 5 bases and the J gene end by 6 bases; junction bases not matched to a gene: 9. For the CDR3, the DNA is TGTGCCAGCAGTGAGCACTCGGGACAGGGGGGCGAGCAGTACTTC. Translation gives CASSEHSGQGGEQYF.

This sequence joins TRBV11-2 and TRBJ1-5; D ambiguous. Trimming took off 1 base at V and 0 bases at J, with 7 bases between the two ends. Germline V CDR1 and CDR2: SGHAT, FQNNGV. CDR3 length: 15 residues. CDR3 amino acids: CASSLAGYSNQPQHF. Here the CDR3 DNA reads TGTGCCAGCAGCTTAGCCGGTTATAGCAATCAGCCCCAGCATTTT.

Of note for this clone: Other nucleotide sequences in the sample specify the same CDR3. V usage is TRBV27 and J usage is TRBJ2-7, with D tentatively TRBD1 (6 bases). The length of the CDR3 is 13 residues. Germline lookup yields CDR1 MNHEY and CDR2 SMNVEV (reference sequence). V was pared by 5 bases and J by 3 bases, with 11 bases between. CDR3 sequence: CASSLTGSYEQYF. The CDR3 region has the DNA TGTGCCAGCAGTCTAACAGGGAGCTACGAGCAGTACTTC.

The chain is built from TRBV9 and TRBJ2-7; 12 bases agree with TRBD2. Germline V CDR1 and CDR2: SGDLS, YYNGEE. The CDR3 is 16 residues long. Trimming removed 3 bases from V and 5 bases from J; junction bases left unmatched: 9. The CDR3 spells CASSESRLAGVHEQYF. CDR3 in DNA: TGTGCCAGCAGCGAATCCCGACTAGCGGGAGTTCACGAGCAGTACTTC.

The chain recombines TRBV27 with TRBJ1-4; 10 nucleotides align to TRBD1. Germline CDR1 reads MNHEY; CDR2 reads SMNVEV (reference sequence). Trimming removed 8 bases from V and 14 bases from J; junction bases left unmatched: 14. The CDR3 spans 14 residues. CDR3 sequence: CASGHPGTGDHLFF. DNA of the CDR3: TGTGCCAGCGGACACCCGGGGACAGGGGATCATCTGTTTTTT. Full variable domain (outside the CDR3, taken from reference TRBV27 and TRBJ1-4): EAQVTQNPRYLITVTGKKLTVTCSQNMNHEYMSWYRQDPGLGLRQIYYSMNVEVTDKGDVPEGYKVSRKEKRNFPLILESPSPNQTSLYFCASGHPGTGDHLFFGSGTQLSVL.